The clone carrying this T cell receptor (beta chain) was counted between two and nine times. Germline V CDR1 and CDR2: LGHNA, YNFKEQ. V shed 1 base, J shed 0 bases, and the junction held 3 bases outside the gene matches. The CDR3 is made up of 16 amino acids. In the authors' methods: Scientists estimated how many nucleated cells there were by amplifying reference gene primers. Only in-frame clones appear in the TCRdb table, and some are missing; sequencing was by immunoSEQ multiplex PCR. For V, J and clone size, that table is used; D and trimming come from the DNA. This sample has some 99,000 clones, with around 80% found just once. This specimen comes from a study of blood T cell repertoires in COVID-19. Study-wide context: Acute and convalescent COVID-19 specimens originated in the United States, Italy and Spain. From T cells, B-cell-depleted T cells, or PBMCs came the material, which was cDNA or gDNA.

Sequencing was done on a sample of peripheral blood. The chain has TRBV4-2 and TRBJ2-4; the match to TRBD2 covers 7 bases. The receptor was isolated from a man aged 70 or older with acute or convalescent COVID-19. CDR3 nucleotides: TGTGCCAGCAGCCAAGGACTAGCAAGAGCCAAAAACATTCAGTACTTC. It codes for CASSQGLARAKNIQYF.